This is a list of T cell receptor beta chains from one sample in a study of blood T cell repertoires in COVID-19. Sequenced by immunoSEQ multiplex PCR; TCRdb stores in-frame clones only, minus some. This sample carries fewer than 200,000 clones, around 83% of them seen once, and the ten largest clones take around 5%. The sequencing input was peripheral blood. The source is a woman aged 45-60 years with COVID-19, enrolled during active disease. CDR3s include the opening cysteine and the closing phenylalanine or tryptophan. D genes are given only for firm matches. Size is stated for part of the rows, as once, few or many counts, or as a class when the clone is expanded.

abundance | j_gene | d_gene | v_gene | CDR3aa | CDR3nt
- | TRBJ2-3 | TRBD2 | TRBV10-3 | CAISDRGRGGVTDTQYF | TGTGCCATCAGTGATCGAGGGCGGGGGGGAGTCACAGATACGCAGTATTTT
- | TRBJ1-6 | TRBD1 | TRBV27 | CAPQGAFYNSPLHF | TGTGCCCCGCAGGGGGCTTTCTATAATTCACCCCTCCACTTT
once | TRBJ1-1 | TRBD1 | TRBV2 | CASSRRQGNTEAFF | TGTGCCAGCAGCCGCCGACAGGGTAACACTGAAGCTTTCTTT
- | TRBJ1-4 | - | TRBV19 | CASSIQGKEKLFF | TGTGCCAGTAGTATCCAGGGAAAAGAAAAACTGTTTTTT
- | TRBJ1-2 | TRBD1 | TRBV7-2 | CASSPGDRTPGGYGYTF | TGTGCCAGCAGCCCGGGGGACAGGACACCTGGAGGCTATGGCTACACCTTC
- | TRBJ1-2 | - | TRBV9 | CASSVMQGEGYTF | TGTGCCAGCAGCGTAATGCAGGGTGAGGGCTACACCTTC
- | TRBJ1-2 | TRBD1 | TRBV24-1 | CATSGTGGSYGYTF | TGTGCCACCAGCGGGACAGGGGGCAGCTATGGCTACACCTTC
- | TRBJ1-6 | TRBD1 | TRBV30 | CAWRRTTGRNSPLHF | TGTGCCTGGAGGAGAACGACAGGGCGAAATTCACCCCTCCACTTT
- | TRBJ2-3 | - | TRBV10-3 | CAATTQGGTDTQYF | TGTGCCGCCACAACACAGGGTGGCACAGATACGCAGTATTTT
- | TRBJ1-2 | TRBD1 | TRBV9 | CASSVVGGGGYGYTF | TGTGCCAGCAGCGTAGTTGGAGGGGGCGGCTATGGCTACACCTTC
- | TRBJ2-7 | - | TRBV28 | CATTGPSYEQYF | TGTGCCACAACAGGGCCATCCTACGAGCAGTACTTC
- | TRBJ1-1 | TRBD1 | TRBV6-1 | CASSDNPGGSATFF | TGTGCCAGCAGTGATAATCCAGGGGGCAGCGCGACTTTCTTT
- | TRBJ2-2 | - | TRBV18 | CASSTGRGTGELFF | TGTGCCAGCTCAACCGGTAGAGGCACCGGGGAGCTGTTTTTT
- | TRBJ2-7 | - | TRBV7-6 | CASSLDGLYEQYF | TGTGCCAGCAGCTTAGATGGACTCTACGAGCAGTACTTC
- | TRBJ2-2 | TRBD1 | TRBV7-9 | CASSLDRGRDTGELFF | TGTGCCAGCAGCTTAGACAGGGGGCGAGACACCGGGGAGCTGTTTTTT
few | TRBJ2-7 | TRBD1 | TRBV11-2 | CASSFGQGGGGAKDEQYF | TGTGCCAGCAGCTTTGGACAGGGGGGCGGCGGGGCGAAGGACGAGCAGTACTTC
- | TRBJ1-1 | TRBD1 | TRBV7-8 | CASSLPGGVGNTEAFF | TGTGCCAGCAGCCTACCAGGGGGCGTCGGGAACACTGAAGCTTTCTTT